Presented here are 23 T cell receptor beta chains from one specimen sequenced in a study of cytomegalovirus exposure and HLA in healthy donors (dated by TCRdb to the late 2010s). Library generation was performed with the immunoSEQ multiplex PCR assay. A mixture of 60 forward primers for TCR Vbeta segments and 13 reverse primers for TCR Jbeta segments was used in the multiplex PCR. What TCRdb holds here is the immuneACCESS table cut down to in-frame rearrangements. Part of the clones is not present; checked against another copy, under half of the missing clones reflect an unresolved V gene, and the others are unexplained. The sample data list 150,000 to 200,000 clones, and roughly 79% of these were observed just once. The top ten clonotypes cover around 2% of the sample. Sequencing was done on a sample of PBMCs. Every receptor here comes from a woman younger than 45 in good health and CMV-seropositive.

The chain combines TRBV5-6 with TRBJ2-1, with 7 bases that match TRBD1. The CDR3 has 14 amino acids. V gave up 5 bases and J gave up 3 bases; unmatched junction bases: 5. CDR1 and CDR2 (germline): SGHDT, YYEEEE. DNA for the CDR3: TGTGCCAGCAGAAAGGGACAGTTCTACAATGAGCAGTTCTTC. Its translation: CASRKGQFYNEQFF.

The chain recombines TRBV7-2 with TRBJ1-5; 9 positions agree with TRBD1. Germline lookup yields CDR1 SGHTA and CDR2 FQGNSA. Trimming at V came to 5 bases and at J to 3 bases, leaving 5 bases not matched to a gene. This CDR3 has 15 amino acids. CDR3 coding DNA: TGTGCCAGCAGCCGGGACAGGGTTGTCAATCAGCCCCAGCATTTT. It specifies CASSRDRVVNQPQHF.

This rearrangement joins TRBV28 to TRBJ1-5; tentative D call: TRBD1 (6 bases). This CDR3 contains 15 residues. The V gene's germline CDR1 is MDHEN and CDR2 SYDVKM. Trimming cost V 5 bases and J 0 bases, with 11 bases left between them. The CDR3 protein is CASSPDRNSNQPQHF. For the CDR3, the DNA is TGTGCCAGCAGTCCCGACAGGAATAGCAATCAGCCCCAGCATTTT.

This chain links TRBV6-5 with TRBJ1-2; a weak D match, TRBD1 (6 bases). From germline, CDR1 is MNHEY and CDR2 SVGAGI. The CDR3 is 14 amino acids. V lost 2 bases and J 3 bases, leaving 10 bases between the germline ends. The CDR3 nucleotides are TGTGCCAGCAGTTACGGGGGGGCGGACTATGGCTACACCTTC. Residues: CASSYGGADYGYTF.

The genes are TRBV5-1 and TRBJ1-2; TRBD1 matches 9 bases. The CDR3 extends over 15 amino acids. V was clipped by 6 bases and J by 3 bases; unmatched bases: 9. In germline, CDR1 is SGHRS, CDR2 YFSETQ. CDR3 region: CASTIGTGQDYGYTF. The CDR3 DNA reads TGCGCCAGCACCATTGGGACAGGGCAAGACTATGGCTACACCTTC.

This chain links TRBV28 with TRBJ2-5; D is undetermined. This CDR3 region has 14 residues. Trimming pared 5 bases from V and 1 base from J, leaving 11 bases between. Germline values: CDR1 MDHEN, CDR2 SYDVKM. The chain's CDR3 is CASSAYIGQETQYF. CDR3 DNA: TGTGCCAGCAGTGCCTATATTGGCCAAGAGACCCAGTACTTC. The whole variable domain, remainder taken from reference TRBV28 and TRBJ2-5, is DVKVTQSSRYLVKRTGEKVFLECVQDMDHENMFWYRQDPGLGLRLIYFSYDVKMKEKGDIPEGYSVSREKKERFSLILESASTNQTSMYLCASSAYIGQETQYFGPGTRLLVL.

The genes are TRBV28 and TRBJ2-6, with D unresolved. Germline V gene data show CDR1 as MDHEN and CDR2 as SYDVKM. The CDR3 covers 17 residues. Trimming took off 7 bases at V and 0 bases at J, with 16 bases between the two ends. CDR3 coding DNA: TGTGCCAGCAACCCGAATGTGGCACCCTCTGGGGCCAACGTCCTGACTTTC. Encoded protein: CASNPNVAPSGANVLTF.

J is TRBJ1-2 and V is TRBV30; 7 nucleotides match TRBD1. Looked up from germline, CDR1 is GTSNPN and CDR2 is SVGIG (reference sequence). The CDR3 length is 13 residues. J gave up 8 bases and V 3 bases, and 9 bases lay outside the gene matches. The CDR3 sequence is CAWRIDRVGGYTF. The DNA for the CDR3 is TGTGCCTGGAGAATAGACAGGGTTGGAGGCTACACCTTC. The whole variable domain, remainder taken from reference TRBV30 and TRBJ1-2, is SQTIHQWPATLVQPVGSPLSLECTVEGTSNPNLYWYRQAAGRGLQLLFYSVGIGQISSEVPQNLSASRPQDRQFILSSKKLLLSDSGFYLCAWRIDRVGGYTFGSGTRLTVV.

This clone was counted only a few times. In DNA, the CDR3 is TGTGCCATCAGTGAGTCAGGGGACAGCTCCTACGAGCAGTACTTC. Amino acid sequence: CAISESGDSSYEQYF. The V and J genes are TRBV10-3 and TRBJ2-7, with 7 bases that match TRBD1. Per germline, CDR1 ENHRY and CDR2 SYGVKD. The CDR3 consists of 15 residues. The ends lost 0 bases at V and 0 bases at J; junction bases unmatched: 2.

The genes are TRBV2 and TRBJ1-3; D call uncertain. Trimming left V 6 bases short and J 0 bases short, with 15 bases between. Germline-derived CDR1 and CDR2 are SNHLY and FYNNEI. This CDR3 is 16 amino acids long. The CDR3 is CASSSTLPHSGNTIYF. The DNA of the CDR3 is TGTGCCAGCAGCTCTACCCTACCCCACTCTGGAAACACCATATATTTT.

This chain joins TRBV7-2 and TRBJ2-7, with 11 bases fitting TRBD2. The CDR3 sequence is 15 residues long. CDR1 is SGHTA, CDR2 FQGNSA, per germline. Trimming cost V 5 bases and J 7 bases; bases outside gene matches: 10. For the CDR3, the DNA is TGTGCCAGCAGCCGCCAACTAGCGGGAGCGGGTGAGCAGTACTTC. Its protein is CASSRQLAGAGEQYF.

V is TRBV6-5 and J is TRBJ1-3; D uncertain. CDR3 length equals 15 residues. Trimming shortened V by 0 bases and J by 8 bases, and 14 bases separated the two germline ends. Germline V lookup: CDR1 MNHEY, CDR2 SVGAGI. The CDR3 reads CASSYSRGGKDTIYF. For the CDR3, the DNA is TGTGCCAGCAGTTACTCGCGGGGAGGGAAGGACACCATATATTTT.

This chain connects TRBV19 to TRBJ1-5; no clear D. The germline V and J ends were trimmed by 7 bases and 5 bases, with 15 bases remaining between them. This CDR3 spans 14 amino acids. Germline CDR1 is LNHDA and CDR2 is SQIVND (reference sequence). The CDR3 is CASKYRGFDQPQHF. Here the CDR3 DNA reads TGTGCCAGTAAATACCGAGGTTTTGATCAGCCCCAGCATTTT.

This clone has more than one count but fewer than ten. The rearrangement links TRBV9 to TRBJ1-6; 9 bases align to TRBD1. The CDR3 is 15 residues long. Germline-derived CDR1 and CDR2 are SGDLS and YYNGEE. Trimming removed 3 bases from V and 7 bases from J; junction bases left unmatched: 5. CDR3: CASSAQGAQNSPLHF. DNA of the CDR3: TGTGCCAGCAGCGCACAGGGGGCTCAGAATTCACCCCTCCACTTT.

V and J are TRBV29-1 and TRBJ2-5; D perhaps matches TRBD2 (6 bases). CDR3 length: 12 amino acids. Trimming cost V 3 bases and J 4 bases, with 9 bases left between them. Germline CDR1 and CDR2: SQVTM and ANQGSEA. The CDR3 is CSVEEGAETQYF. The DNA for the CDR3 is TGCAGCGTTGAGGAGGGCGCAGAGACCCAGTACTTC.

This clone was recorded only once. An end of the junction differs from the germline gene, which may be a read error. The chain links TRBV10-3 to TRBJ2-1, with 12 bases that match TRBD2. The CDR3 contains 16 residues. Germline V gives CDR1 ENHRY, CDR2 SYGVKD. Here the CDR3 DNA reads TGTGCCATCAACCCTAGCGGGAGGGCCGGATACAGTGAGCAGTTCTTC. Encoded protein: CAINPSGRAGYSEQFF.

This clone was picked up a small number of times. The rearrangement links TRBV19 to TRBJ2-7; tentative D call: TRBD1 (5 bases). Trimming took off 6 bases at V and 5 bases at J, with 11 bases between the two ends. The CDR3 sequence is 12 residues long. Germline loops: CDR1 LNHDA, CDR2 SQIVND (reference sequence). CDR3 residues: CASSNDRNEQYF. In nucleotides, the CDR3 is TGTGCCAGTAGCAATGACAGAAACGAGCAGTACTTC.

This chain joins TRBV10-3 and TRBJ2-5; 9 nucleotides align to TRBD1. There are 13 residues in the CDR3. Per germline, CDR1 ENHRY and CDR2 SYGVKD. With 6 bases clipped from V and 5 bases from J, the junction kept 4 bases outside the gene matches. The CDR3 region has the DNA TGTGCCATCAGAGAGGACAGGGGTGAGACCCAGTACTTC. Translating it yields CAIREDRGETQYF.

This clone was observed at least ten times. The V and J genes are TRBV4-1 and TRBJ1-2; possibly TRBD1 for D (5 bases). The CDR3 spans 13 residues. Trimming pared 3 bases from V and 8 bases from J, leaving 13 bases between. Germline V CDR1 and CDR2: MGHRA, YSYEKL. Here the CDR3 DNA reads TGCGCCAGCAGCCATCACAGGAGCCGGGGCTACACCTTC. Protein product: CASSHHRSRGYTF.

Here the CDR3 DNA reads TGTGCCAGCAGCTTAAACCGGGTCGGGAGAAGATCCTACGAGCAGTACTTC. Protein: CASSLNRVGRRSYEQYF. The J gene is TRBJ2-7, the V gene TRBV7-8, with D possibly TRBD2 on 6 matching bases. V was pared by 2 bases and J by 1 base, with 18 bases between. In germline, CDR1 is SGHVS, CDR2 FQNEAQ. This CDR3 spans 17 amino acids. Using reference TRBV7-8 and TRBJ2-7 for the parts outside the CDR3, the full variable domain is GAGVSQSPRYKVAKRGQDVALRCDPISGHVSLFWYQQALGQGPEFLTYFQNEAQLDKSGLPSDRFFAERPEGSVSTLKIQRTQQEDSAVYLCASSLNRVGRRSYEQYFGPGTRLTVT.

V gene TRBV2 combines with J gene TRBJ2-1; maybe TRBD1 (6 bases). Trimming removed 2 bases from V and 13 bases from J, with 12 bases in between. The CDR3 totals 12 residues. Per germline, CDR1 SNHLY and CDR2 FYNNEI. The CDR3 loop is CASSETGQNQFF. The CDR3 DNA reads TGTGCCAGCAGTGAAACCGGACAGAACCAGTTCTTC.

The rearrangement links TRBV5-8 to TRBJ1-3; no clear D gene. Per germline, CDR1 SGHTS and CDR2 YDEGEE. The CDR3 consists of 14 residues. The V end was cut by 2 bases, the J end by 4 bases, with 10 bases between. Here the CDR3 reads CASSFARGGNTIYF. The CDR3 region has the DNA TGTGCCAGCAGCTTCGCCCGCGGGGGAAACACCATATATTTT.

The chain couples TRBV11-3 to TRBJ2-7; D might be TRBD1 (6 bases). Between the trimmed V and J ends, which lost 1 base and 5 bases, there was a span of 15 bases. The germline V gene has CDR1 SGHNT and CDR2 YENEEA. The CDR3 runs to 15 residues. DNA of the CDR3: TGTGCCAGCAGCTTAGGGGCAGGGGAAGTCCACGAGCAGTACTTC. The encoded protein is CASSLGAGEVHEQYF.